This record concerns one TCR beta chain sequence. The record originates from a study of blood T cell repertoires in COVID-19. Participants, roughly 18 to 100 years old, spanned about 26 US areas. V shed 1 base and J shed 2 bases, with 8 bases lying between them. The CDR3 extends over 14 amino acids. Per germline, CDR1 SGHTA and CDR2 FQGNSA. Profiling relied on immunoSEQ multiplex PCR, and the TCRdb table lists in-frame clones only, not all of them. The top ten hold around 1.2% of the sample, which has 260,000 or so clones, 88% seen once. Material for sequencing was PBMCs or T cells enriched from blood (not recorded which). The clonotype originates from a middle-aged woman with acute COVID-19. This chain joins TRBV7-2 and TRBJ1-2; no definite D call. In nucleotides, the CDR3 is TGTGCCAGCAGCTTAGGGGGAGAAAACTATGGCTACACCTTC. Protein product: CASSLGGENYGYTF.